These T cell receptor beta chains were read from a single sample in a study of blood T cell repertoires in COVID-19. Sequenced by immunoSEQ multiplex PCR; TCRdb stores in-frame clones only, minus some. The table has fewer than 200,000 clones, about four fifths seen once. The sequenced sample was peripheral blood. The receptors come from a human donor in a cohort sampled during active COVID-19. Both conserved end residues are part of each CDR3. D genes are given only for firm matches. Size values are once, few and many counts, or a class for expanded clones, and some rows have none.

TGTGCCAGCATGGGGGGGCCTGAAGCTTTCTTT CASMGGPEAFF - TRBJ1-1 - TRBV2
TGTGCCAGCAGCTTAGCGCCGGGACAGGGGGACCCCTACGAGCAGTACTTC CASSLAPGQGDPYEQYF TRBD1 TRBJ2-7 once TRBV7-8
TGTGCCAGCAGCTTGGTAGGGACAGGGGGTGGCTACACCTTC CASSLVGTGGGYTF TRBD1 TRBJ1-2 - TRBV5-6
TGTGCCAGCAGCTTAAATGGGGCGGGGGAGCAGTACTTC CASSLNGAGEQYF - TRBJ2-7 - TRBV7-7
TGTGCCAGCAGCCAAGATCCCCGCCAGGAATTGAACACTGAAGCTTTCTTT CASSQDPRQELNTEAFF - TRBJ1-1 - TRBV4-2
TGTGCCAGCAGTGAGACAGGGCTAGGCACTGAAGCTTTCTTT CASSETGLGTEAFF TRBD1 TRBJ1-1 - TRBV6-1
TGTGCCAGCAGTGAAAAGGGGGCGGATGGCTACACCTTC CASSEKGADGYTF TRBD1 TRBJ1-2 - TRBV6-1
TGCGCCAGCAGCCAAGGACAGGGGGCTAATTCACCCCTCCACTTT CASSQGQGANSPLHF TRBD1 TRBJ1-6 - TRBV5-1
TGTGCCAGCAGCTTTAACCGGGACAGGGGATTTTGGGGCACAGATACGCAGTATTTT CASSFNRDRGFWGTDTQYF TRBD1 TRBJ2-3 - TRBV7-9
TGTGCCAGCAGTGAATGGGCACCCAATCAGCCCCAGCATTTT CASSEWAPNQPQHF - TRBJ1-5 - TRBV2
TGTGCCAGCAGCTTAGAACCAGCGGCGAACACCGGGGAGCTGTTTTTT CASSLEPAANTGELFF - TRBJ2-2 - TRBV7-2
TGTGCCAGCAGACCGGACAGAAATTTTACTAACTATGGCTACACCTTC CASRPDRNFTNYGYTF - TRBJ1-2 - TRBV9
TGTGCCAGCAGTTTAGGACAGGTTGTGGGCTACACCTTC CASSLGQVVGYTF - TRBJ1-2 - TRBV12-3/TRBV12-4
TGTGCCAGCAGCTATGGACAGTCCTACGAGCAGTACTTC CASSYGQSYEQYF - TRBJ2-7 - TRBV4-2
TGTGCCAGCAGCCTATCGAGCGGGGGCGGAAAGACCCAGTACTTC CASSLSSGGGKTQYF TRBD2 TRBJ2-5 - TRBV3-1/TRBV3-2
TGTGCCAGCAGCTTAGCGCTAGCGGGGGGTACCGGGGAGCTGTTTTTT CASSLALAGGTGELFF TRBD2 TRBJ2-2 - TRBV7-6
TGCGCCAGCAGCCAGGGGCGACAGGGGGCTGGAAACACCATATATTTT CASSQGRQGAGNTIYF TRBD1 TRBJ1-3 - TRBV4-1
TGTGCCACCAGTCCAGGATTAAATTACGAGCAGTACTTC CATSPGLNYEQYF - TRBJ2-7 - TRBV27
TGTGCCAGCAGCTTATTTAGATTTAGCGGGGGGGCCACAGATACGCAGTATTTT CASSLFRFSGGATDTQYF TRBD2 TRBJ2-3 - TRBV11-2
TGTGCCAGTAGTATTGAGGGGACAGGGGGCTTTTGGGGCAATCAGCCCCAGCATTTT CASSIEGTGGFWGNQPQHF TRBD1 TRBJ1-5 - TRBV19
TGCGCCAGCAGCCTGGGACAGGGAACCTACGAGCAGTACTTC CASSLGQGTYEQYF TRBD1 TRBJ2-7 - TRBV4-1
TGTGCCAGCAGTTACGAGGAATACGAGCAGTACTTC CASSYEEYEQYF - TRBJ2-7 few TRBV6-6
TGTGCCAGTAGTCCCCAGCGGGCCCACTACGAGCAGTACTTC CASSPQRAHYEQYF - TRBJ2-7 medium-sized TRBV19
TGTGCCAGCAGCCTGGTCGGGTATGATAGTAATTCACCCCTCCACTTT CASSLVGYDSNSPLHF - TRBJ1-6 - TRBV4-2
TGCGCCAGCAGCTTACCAGAGAGCGATGAGCAGTTCTTC CASSLPESDEQFF - TRBJ2-1 - TRBV5-1
TGTGCCAGCAGCACGGGGGGGGCTAATGAAAAACTGTTTTTT CASSTGGANEKLFF - TRBJ1-4 - TRBV5-6
TGCGCCAGCAGACAGGGGAATAATTCACCCCTCCACTTT CASRQGNNSPLHF TRBD1 TRBJ1-6 - TRBV5-1
TGTGCCAGCAGCTTGAGGGACAGATACAATGAGCAGTTCTTC CASSLRDRYNEQFF TRBD1 TRBJ2-1 - TRBV7-6
TGCAGCGTTGGGACAGGGGGCTCTCGTAATGAAAAACTGTTTTTT CSVGTGGSRNEKLFF TRBD1 TRBJ1-4 - TRBV29-1
TGTGCCAGCAGCATCGACAGGAGCTCCTACAATGAGCAGTTCTTC CASSIDRSSYNEQFF - TRBJ2-1 - TRBV6-5
TGCAGCGTTCCTGTAGCGGGGGGGACCTACAATGAGCAGTTCTTC CSVPVAGGTYNEQFF TRBD2 TRBJ2-1 - TRBV29-1
TGTGCCAGCAGCCAAGAGGGGGGGGGCCTCGGCAATGAGCAGTTCTTC CASSQEGGGLGNEQFF - TRBJ2-1 - TRBV3-1/TRBV3-2
TGTGCCAGCAGCGAGGGGGCCGGCTCCTACGAGCAGTACTTC CASSEGAGSYEQYF TRBD1 TRBJ2-7 - TRBV9
TGTGCCAGCAGGGGGGGAGACACCGGGGAGCTGTTTTTT CASRGGDTGELFF - TRBJ2-2 - TRBV6-5
TGTGCCAGCAGCTTAGTCCTAGGAGGGGAGCTGTTTTTT CASSLVLGGELFF - TRBJ2-2 - TRBV11-3
TGTGCCAGCAGCCCGGACAGGGCTGGGGAGCTGTTTTTT CASSPDRAGELFF TRBD1 TRBJ2-2 - TRBV6-4
TGCAGCGTTGAGCCACAGGTAAACACTGAAGCTTTCTTT CSVEPQVNTEAFF - TRBJ1-1 - TRBV29-1
TGCAGCGGGCTAGGGGATTACTACAATGAGCAGTTCTTC CSGLGDYYNEQFF - TRBJ2-1 - TRBV29-1
TGTGCCAGCAGCGTCTCCACCGGGACAGGGGGAAACACCATATATTTT CASSVSTGTGGNTIYF TRBD1 TRBJ1-3 - TRBV9
TGTGCCAGCAGCCTTCCTGGACAGGTGAACACCTTC CASSLPGQVNTF TRBD1 TRBJ1-2 - TRBV3-1/TRBV3-2
TGTGCCAGCAGCTTTAGAAACACCATATATTTT CASSFRNTIYF - TRBJ1-3 - TRBV11-2
TGTGCCAGCAGCTTGGTCGGGGGGGCCGGGGAGCTGTTTTTT CASSLVGGAGELFF TRBD2 TRBJ2-2 - TRBV5-5
TGTGCCAGCAGCCTAGGACAGGTATCTGCACCCCTCCACTTT CASSLGQVSAPLHF TRBD1 TRBJ1-6 - TRBV5-4
TGTGCCAGCAGCTTGGATGTGCTATTGAACACTGAAGCTTTCTTT CASSLDVLLNTEAFF - TRBJ1-1 - TRBV5-4
TGTGCCTGGACAACAGGGATGAGGACTGAAGCTTTCTTT CAWTTGMRTEAFF - TRBJ1-1 - TRBV30
TGTGCCAGCAGCTCGGGACTAGCGGACTCCTACGAGCAGTACTTC CASSSGLADSYEQYF TRBD2 TRBJ2-7 - TRBV7-2
TGCGCCAGCAGCTCCAAATTACTGGACAGCGGGGAGCTGTTTTTT CASSSKLLDSGELFF - TRBJ2-2 - TRBV5-1
TGTGCCAGTAGTATGTCTAGCGGGGGCCCCAATGAGCAGTTCTTC CASSMSSGGPNEQFF TRBD2 TRBJ2-1 - TRBV19
TGTGCCAGCAGCCAAGAGGGGACTACCGGGGAGCTGTTTTTT CASSQEGTTGELFF - TRBJ2-2 - TRBV3-1/TRBV3-2
TGTGCCAGCAGCCTCCGGACAGGGGATGCCAAAAACATTCAGTACTTC CASSLRTGDAKNIQYF TRBD1 TRBJ2-4 - TRBV3-1/TRBV3-2
TGTGCCAGCAGAAAGAGAGAGACCCAGTACTTC CASRKRETQYF - TRBJ2-5 - TRBV6-5
TGCGCCAGCAGCTTGTATCCAGGCTCTACCTACGAGCAGTACTTC CASSLYPGSTYEQYF - TRBJ2-7 - TRBV5-1
TGTGCCAGCAGTTTAACGACAGATAGCAATCAGCCCCAGCATTTT CASSLTTDSNQPQHF - TRBJ1-5 - TRBV28
TGTGCCAGCAGCTTGACACACAGGGGCACTTATGGCTACACCTTC CASSLTHRGTYGYTF TRBD1 TRBJ1-2 once TRBV5-5
TGTGCCAGCAGGCCCGGGACAGTCTCCACTGAAGCTTTCTTT CASRPGTVSTEAFF TRBD1 TRBJ1-1 few TRBV6-5
TGTGCCAGCAGCTTACACCGCAAGGGGTTCGGGGAGCTGTTTTTT CASSLHRKGFGELFF - TRBJ2-2 - TRBV11-2
TGTGCCAGTAAGACCGAGACAGGGGGAAATTCACCCCTCCACTTT CASKTETGGNSPLHF TRBD1 TRBJ1-6 - TRBV19
TGTGCCAGCAGCCTCCAGGCAAATCCCTACAATGAGCAGTTCTTC CASSLQANPYNEQFF - TRBJ2-1 - TRBV5-4
TGTGCCATCAGTGACGGGGGGAAGAACTATGGCTACACCTTC CAISDGGKNYGYTF - TRBJ1-2 - TRBV10-3